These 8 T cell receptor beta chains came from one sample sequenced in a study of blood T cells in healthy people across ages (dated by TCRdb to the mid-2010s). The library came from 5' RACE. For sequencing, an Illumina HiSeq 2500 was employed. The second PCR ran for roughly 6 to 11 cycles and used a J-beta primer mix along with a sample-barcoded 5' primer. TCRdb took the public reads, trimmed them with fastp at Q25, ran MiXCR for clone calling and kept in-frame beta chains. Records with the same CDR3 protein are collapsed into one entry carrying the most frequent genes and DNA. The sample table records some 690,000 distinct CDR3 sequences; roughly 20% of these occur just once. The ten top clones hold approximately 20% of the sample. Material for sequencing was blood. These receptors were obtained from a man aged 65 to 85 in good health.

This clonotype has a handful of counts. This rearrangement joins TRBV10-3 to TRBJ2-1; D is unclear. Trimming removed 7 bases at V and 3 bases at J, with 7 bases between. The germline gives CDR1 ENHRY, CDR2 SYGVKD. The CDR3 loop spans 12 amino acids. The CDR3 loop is CAIKNNYNEQFF. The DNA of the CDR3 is TGTGCCATCAAGAACAACTACAATGAGCAGTTCTTC.

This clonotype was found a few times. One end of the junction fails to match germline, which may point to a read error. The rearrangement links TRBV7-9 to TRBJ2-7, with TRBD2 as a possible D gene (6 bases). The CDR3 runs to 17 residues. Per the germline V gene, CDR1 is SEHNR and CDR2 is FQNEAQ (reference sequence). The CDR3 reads CVSILVSDRLGRYEQYF. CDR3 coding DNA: TGTGTCAGCATTCTGGTGTCCGATCGACTAGGACGGTACGAGCAGTACTTC.

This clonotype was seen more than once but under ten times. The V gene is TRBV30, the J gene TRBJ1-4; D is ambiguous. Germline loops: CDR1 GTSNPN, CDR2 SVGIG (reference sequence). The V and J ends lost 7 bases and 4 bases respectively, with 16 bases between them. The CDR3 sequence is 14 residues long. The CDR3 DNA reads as TGTGCCTCCCAGCCAGACTTCCTTAATGAAAAACTGTTTTTT. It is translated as CASQPDFLNEKLFF.

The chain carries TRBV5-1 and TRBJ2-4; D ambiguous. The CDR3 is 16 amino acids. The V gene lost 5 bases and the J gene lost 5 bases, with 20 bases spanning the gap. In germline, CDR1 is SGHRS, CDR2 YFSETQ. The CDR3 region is CASRRSAAKGENIQYF. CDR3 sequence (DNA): TGCGCCAGCAGGAGATCGGCCGCCAAAGGCGAAAACATTCAGTACTTC.

CDR3 residues: CASSLSTSQYF. CDR3 nucleotide sequence: TGTGCCAGCAGCTTGTCGACTAGCCAGTATTTT. The gene calls are TRBV5-5 and TRBJ2-3; 7 bases are shared with TRBD2. The CDR3 runs to 11 residues. The ends lost 1 base at V and 12 bases at J; junction bases unmatched: 2. From germline, CDR1 is SGHKS and CDR2 YYEKEE (reference sequence).

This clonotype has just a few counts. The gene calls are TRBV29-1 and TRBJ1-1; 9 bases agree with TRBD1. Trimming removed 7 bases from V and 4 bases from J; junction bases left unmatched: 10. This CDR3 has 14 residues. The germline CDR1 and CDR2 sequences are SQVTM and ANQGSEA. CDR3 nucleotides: TGCAGCGCTGACACACAGGGGGCAGGCACTGAAGCTTTCTTT. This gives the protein CSADTQGAGTEAFF.

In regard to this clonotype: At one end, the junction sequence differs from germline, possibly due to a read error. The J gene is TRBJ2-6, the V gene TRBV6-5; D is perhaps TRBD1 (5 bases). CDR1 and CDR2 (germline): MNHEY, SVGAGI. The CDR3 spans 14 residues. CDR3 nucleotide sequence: TGTGCCAGCAGAAGTTACTCTGGGGCCAGCGTCCTGACTTTC. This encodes CASRSYSGASVLTF.

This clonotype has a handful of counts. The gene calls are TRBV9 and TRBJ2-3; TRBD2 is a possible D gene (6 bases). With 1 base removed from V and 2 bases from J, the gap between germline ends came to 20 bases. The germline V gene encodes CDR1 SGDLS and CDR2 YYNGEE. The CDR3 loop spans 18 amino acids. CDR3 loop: CASSVTRRRERTTDTQYF. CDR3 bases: TGTGCCAGCAGCGTAACCCGTAGGAGGGAGAGAACCACAGATACGCAGTATTTT.